This TCR beta chain emerged from a study of cytomegalovirus exposure and HLA in healthy donors. Sequenced by immunoSEQ multiplex PCR; TCRdb stores in-frame clones only, minus some. This table has under 140,000 clones, about 92% appearing once. The ends were cut back, 7 bases at V and 4 bases at J, with 16 bases in the middle. The length of the CDR3 is 15 residues. Germline V lookup: CDR1 SGHTA, CDR2 FQGNSA. The receptor was isolated from a woman between 18 and 29 years old in good health and CMV-seronegative. Sequencing was performed on PBMCs. This chain uses TRBV7-2 with TRBJ2-2, with no clear D. For the CDR3, the DNA is TGTGCCAGCACCTTTTACGAGGTGGGCACCGGGGAGCTGTTTTTT. It yields the protein CASTFYEVGTGELFF.